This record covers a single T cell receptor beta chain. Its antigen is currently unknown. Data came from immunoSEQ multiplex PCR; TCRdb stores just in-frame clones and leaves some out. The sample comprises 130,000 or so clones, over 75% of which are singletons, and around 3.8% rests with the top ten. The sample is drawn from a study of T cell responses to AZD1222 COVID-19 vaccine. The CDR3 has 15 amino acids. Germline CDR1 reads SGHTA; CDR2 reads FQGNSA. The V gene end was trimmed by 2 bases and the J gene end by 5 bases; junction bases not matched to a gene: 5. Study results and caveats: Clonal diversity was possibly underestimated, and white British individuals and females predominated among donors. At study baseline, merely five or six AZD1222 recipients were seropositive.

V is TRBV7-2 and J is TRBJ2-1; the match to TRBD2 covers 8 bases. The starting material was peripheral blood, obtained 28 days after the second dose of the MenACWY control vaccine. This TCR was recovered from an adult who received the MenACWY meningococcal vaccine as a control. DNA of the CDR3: TGTGCCAGCAGCTTATCGCGGGGGGCCAACAATGAGCAGTTCTTC. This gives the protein CASSLSRGANNEQFF.